The rows below give T cell receptor beta chains drawn from one sample of a study of quantifying T cell responses using KT2 cells. Using its own MiXCR run on the UMI-ligation and nested PCR reads, TCRdb lists one record per CDR3 protein. The table includes approximately 60,000 distinct CDR3 sequences, 9% to 15% detected once. Specimen: PBMCs spiked with cells of the T cell clone KT2. The receptors come from a human donor. Each CDR3 is given without its conserved first and last residue. Each record gives: clone size, V gene, J gene, CDR3 protein. Expanded clones get a size class; other rows say once, few or many, or leave the size out.

clone size: .
V gene: TRBV5-1
J gene: TRBJ1-2
CDR3 protein: ASSSSDGMDGYT

clone size: many
V gene: TRBV29-1
J gene: TRBJ2-7
CDR3 protein: SDDRDHEQY

clone size: few
V gene: TRBV30
J gene: TRBJ1-1
CDR3 protein: AWSVTGRDTEAF

clone size: many
V gene: TRBV21-1
J gene: TRBJ2-7
CDR3 protein: ASSRATSGTRRTYEQY

clone size: .
V gene: TRBV9
J gene: TRBJ2-3
CDR3 protein: ASSVTSTDTQY

clone size: few
V gene: TRBV2
J gene: TRBJ1-1
CDR3 protein: ASSVEGRRTEAF

clone size: many
V gene: TRBV6-5
J gene: TRBJ2-7
CDR3 protein: ASSYSWTGASYEQY

clone size: .
V gene: TRBV7-2
J gene: TRBJ1-1
CDR3 protein: AGSPDATEAF

clone size: .
V gene: TRBV6-5
J gene: TRBJ2-3
CDR3 protein: ASRKTGGTDTQY

clone size: .
V gene: TRBV10-2
J gene: TRBJ2-4
CDR3 protein: ASSEFEGIQY

clone size: many
V gene: TRBV10-3
J gene: TRBJ1-2
CDR3 protein: AISDGQGNGYT

clone size: many
V gene: TRBV2
J gene: TRBJ2-6
CDR3 protein: ASSEQSSGANVLT

clone size: few
V gene: TRBV7-2
J gene: TRBJ2-3
CDR3 protein: ASSDIAGVGPDTQY

clone size: .
V gene: TRBV27
J gene: TRBJ2-2
CDR3 protein: ASRRGNTGELF

clone size: .
V gene: TRBV7-8
J gene: TRBJ2-7
CDR3 protein: ASSLRQGLEQY

clone size: few
V gene: TRBV27
J gene: TRBJ1-2
CDR3 protein: ASRHDGGGYT

clone size: .
V gene: TRBV4-2
J gene: TRBJ2-7
CDR3 protein: ASSQEANEQY